The rows below give T cell receptor beta chains drawn from one sample of a study of T cell changes during pregnancy in multiple sclerosis. Generated by immunoSEQ multiplex PCR, the TCRdb table keeps only in-frame clones and is missing some. The data show over 40,000 clones, about 90% seen once. This sample comprised CD4+ T cells from peripheral blood mononuclear cells, obtained in the second trimester of pregnancy. Every receptor here comes from a female donor with multiple sclerosis, enrolled in a pregnancy study. CDR3s include the opening cysteine and the closing phenylalanine or tryptophan. The order of the fields is V gene, D gene, J gene, CDR3 protein. A D gene is named only where the DNA matches it firmly.

V: TRBV7-7; D: .; J: TRBJ2-7; CDR3: CASSLAQGADYEQYF
V: TRBV2; D: TRBD1; J: TRBJ1-2; CDR3: CASRGDRAIYGYTF
V: TRBV7-8; D: TRBD2; J: TRBJ2-5; CDR3: CASSLVSGGAGTQYF
V: TRBV5-1; D: .; J: TRBJ2-1; CDR3: CASRSTGTGKINEQFF
V: TRBV5-1; D: TRBD1; J: TRBJ1-2; CDR3: CASSWDRSSDGYTF
V: TRBV5-1; D: TRBD1; J: TRBJ2-1; CDR3: CASSPGTGGTEQFF
V: TRBV28; D: .; J: TRBJ1-1; CDR3: CASKRGINTEAFF
V: TRBV30; D: .; J: TRBJ2-2; CDR3: CASSTPLELFF
V: TRBV7-6; D: TRBD1; J: TRBJ1-6; CDR3: CASSRRDSAGSISPLHF
V: TRBV7-6; D: .; J: TRBJ2-3; CDR3: CASSLGAGLGTDTQYF
V: TRBV4-2; D: TRBD2; J: TRBJ2-7; CDR3: CASSQAGGSTYEQYF
V: TRBV9; D: TRBD1; J: TRBJ1-2; CDR3: CASSESGTANYGYTF
V: TRBV7-8; D: .; J: TRBJ1-4; CDR3: CASSPRQVEKLFF
V: TRBV5-6; D: .; J: TRBJ2-7; CDR3: CASSLNRFYEQYF
V: TRBV6-1; D: TRBD2; J: TRBJ2-5; CDR3: CASSELAGGQETQYF
V: TRBV6-1; D: .; J: TRBJ1-6; CDR3: CASSDPMTTGGGSPLHF
V: TRBV19; D: .; J: TRBJ2-5; CDR3: CASSISPGLQETQYF
V: TRBV27; D: TRBD2; J: TRBJ2-1; CDR3: CASSLLAGLAPGGYNEQFF
V: TRBV7-8; D: TRBD1; J: TRBJ2-7; CDR3: CASSLAILVGQAYEQYF
V: TRBV15; D: .; J: TRBJ1-5; CDR3: CATSRGYSNQPQHF
V: TRBV7-7; D: TRBD1; J: TRBJ1-1; CDR3: CASSLDIQGKAFF
V: TRBV6-5; D: TRBD1; J: TRBJ2-7; CDR3: CASSGTAYYEQYF
V: TRBV7-3; D: TRBD2; J: TRBJ2-5; CDR3: CASSTAGGEETQYF
V: TRBV6-6; D: .; J: TRBJ2-3; CDR3: CATLRGGPTQYF
V: TRBV15; D: TRBD2; J: TRBJ2-1; CDR3: CATSREGLAGNEQFF
V: TRBV23-1; D: TRBD2; J: TRBJ2-3; CDR3: CASSQCPGGHEDTQYF
V: TRBV19; D: .; J: TRBJ1-5; CDR3: CASSVRRIGGNQPQHF
V: TRBV7-9; D: TRBD1; J: TRBJ1-2; CDR3: CASSRTGGLIINYGYTF
V: TRBV7-9; D: .; J: TRBJ1-1; CDR3: CASSFEGNTEAFF
V: TRBV6-6; D: TRBD1; J: TRBJ2-7; CDR3: CASSSADRGNEQYF
V: TRBV6-1; D: .; J: TRBJ2-5; CDR3: CATGVMWQSQETQYF
V: TRBV9; D: .; J: TRBJ2-2; CDR3: CASSGGIGAGTGELFF
V: TRBV5-4; D: .; J: TRBJ2-1; CDR3: CASTAGRGANLYNEQFF
V: TRBV5-1; D: TRBD1; J: TRBJ2-7; CDR3: CASSRSGTGFSEQYF
V: TRBV10-3; D: .; J: TRBJ1-1; CDR3: CAISDPTGGTFSTEAFF
V: TRBV11-3; D: TRBD2; J: TRBJ2-3; CDR3: CASSHTLAGGPDTQYF
V: TRBV5-1; D: TRBD1; J: TRBJ1-1; CDR3: CASSRDRTMNTEAFF
V: TRBV2; D: TRBD1; J: TRBJ1-1; CDR3: CASSGDRAKVEAFF
V: TRBV9; D: .; J: TRBJ2-2; CDR3: CASSVGVGGELFF
V: TRBV19; D: TRBD2; J: TRBJ2-1; CDR3: CASSTITSGAYNEQFF
V: TRBV30; D: TRBD2; J: TRBJ2-3; CDR3: CAWTSGSSDTQYF
V: TRBV6-5; D: TRBD1; J: TRBJ2-7; CDR3: CASSRTGGSYEQYF
V: TRBV2; D: .; J: TRBJ1-1; CDR3: CASLPGRVVMNTEAFF
V: TRBV10-1; D: .; J: TRBJ2-3; CDR3: CASSGAYLTDTQYF
V: TRBV12-5; D: .; J: TRBJ1-1; CDR3: CASGPPRGMNTEAFF